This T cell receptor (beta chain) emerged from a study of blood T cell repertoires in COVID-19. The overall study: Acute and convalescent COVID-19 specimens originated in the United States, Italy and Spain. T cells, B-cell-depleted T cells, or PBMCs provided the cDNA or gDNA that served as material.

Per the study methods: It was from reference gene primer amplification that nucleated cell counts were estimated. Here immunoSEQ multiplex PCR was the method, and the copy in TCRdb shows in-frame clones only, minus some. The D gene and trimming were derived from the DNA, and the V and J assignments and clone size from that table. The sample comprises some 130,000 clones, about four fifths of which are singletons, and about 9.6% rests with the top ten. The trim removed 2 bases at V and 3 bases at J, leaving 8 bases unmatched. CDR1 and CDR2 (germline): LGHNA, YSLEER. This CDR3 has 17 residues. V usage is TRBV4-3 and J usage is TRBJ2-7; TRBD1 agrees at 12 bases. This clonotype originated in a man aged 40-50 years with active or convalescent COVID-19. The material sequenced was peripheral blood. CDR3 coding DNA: TGCGCCAGCAGCCAACATCCCGGGACAGGGGGCGTCTACGAGCAGTACTTC. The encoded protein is CASSQHPGTGGVYEQYF.